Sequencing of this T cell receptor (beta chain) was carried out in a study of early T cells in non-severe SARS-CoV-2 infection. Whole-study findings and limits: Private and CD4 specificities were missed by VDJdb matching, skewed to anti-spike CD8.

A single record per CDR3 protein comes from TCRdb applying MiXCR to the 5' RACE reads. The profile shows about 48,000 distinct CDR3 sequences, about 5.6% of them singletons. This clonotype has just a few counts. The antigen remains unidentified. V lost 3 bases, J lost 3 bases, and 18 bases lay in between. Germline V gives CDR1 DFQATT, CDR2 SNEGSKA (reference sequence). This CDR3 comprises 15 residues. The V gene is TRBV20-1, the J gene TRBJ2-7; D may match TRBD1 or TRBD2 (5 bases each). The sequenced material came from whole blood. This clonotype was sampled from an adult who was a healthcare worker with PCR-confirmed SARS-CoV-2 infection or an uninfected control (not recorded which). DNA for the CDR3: TGCAGTGCTAGCGGTGGGACCACTTACAGCTACGAGCAGTACTTC. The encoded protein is CSASGGTTYSYEQYF.